The 2 T cell receptor beta chains reported below all come from one sample, sequenced in a study of OX40 agonist ivuxolimab in advanced cancers. Clones were sequenced by immunoSEQ multiplex PCR, and TCRdb holds only the in-frame ones, with some missing. The data show approximately 92,000 clones, about four fifths seen once. This material consisted of CD4+ or CD8+ T cells sorted from blood, taken in a trial of the OX40 agonist ivuxolimab. These receptors originate from an adult with an advanced solid tumor such as melanoma, head and neck, liver or kidney cancer.

The chain employs TRBV5-1 and TRBJ2-3; D is unclear. The CDR3 spans 14 residues. Per germline, CDR1 SGHRS and CDR2 YFSETQ. Trimming stripped 0 bases from V and 4 bases from J, with 9 bases between. The CDR3 loop reads CASSLEVGPDTQYF. The CDR3 region has the DNA TGCGCCAGCAGCTTGGAAGTGGGCCCAGATACGCAGTATTTT.

This rearrangement joins TRBV2 to TRBJ2-5; 12 nucleotides agree with TRBD2. Looked up from germline, CDR1 is SNHLY and CDR2 is FYNNEI. V lost 2 bases, J lost 5 bases, and 6 bases stayed unmatched. The CDR3 consists of 16 residues. The CDR3 spells CASSERLAGGAETQYF. For the CDR3, the DNA is TGTGCCAGCAGTGAAAGGCTAGCGGGAGGGGCGGAGACCCAGTACTTC.